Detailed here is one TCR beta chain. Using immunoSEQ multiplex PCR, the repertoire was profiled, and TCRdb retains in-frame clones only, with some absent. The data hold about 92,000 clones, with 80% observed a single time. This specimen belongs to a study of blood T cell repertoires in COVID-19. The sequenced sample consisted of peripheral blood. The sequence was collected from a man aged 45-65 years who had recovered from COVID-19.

The CDR3 DNA reads as TGTGCCAGTAGAAAGGGCAGGGGGTCTCTGGCAACTAATGAAAAACTGTTTTTT. The encoded protein is CASRKGRGSLATNEKLFF. The J gene is TRBJ1-4, the V gene TRBV19; TRBD1 agrees at 7 bases. This CDR3 contains 18 residues. Germline V gene sequence: CDR1 LNHDA, CDR2 SQIVND (reference sequence). Germline trimming cut 6 bases from V and 0 bases from J; bases unmatched to any gene: 13. The full variable domain, rest sourced from reference TRBV19 and TRBJ1-4, is DGGITQSPKYLFRKEGQNVTLSCEQNLNHDAMYWYRQDPGQGLRLIYYSQIVNDFQKGDIAEGYSVSREKKESFPLTVTSAQKNPTAFYLCASRKGRGSLATNEKLFFGSGTQLSVL.